The 25 T cell receptor beta chains given below trace back to one sample, sequenced in a study of OX40 agonist ivuxolimab in advanced cancers. The method was immunoSEQ multiplex PCR; TCRdb's version includes in-frame clones alone and lacks a portion of them. Seen here are tens of thousands of clones, about 90% observed once, and the top ten hold roughly 43%. This specimen was CD4+ or CD8+ T cells sorted from blood, taken in a trial of the OX40 agonist ivuxolimab. The source is an adult with an advanced solid tumor such as melanoma, head and neck, liver or kidney cancer.

The chain couples TRBV19 to TRBJ1-5, with a weak D call TRBD1 (5 bases). CDR1 LNHDA and CDR2 SQIVND come from the germline V gene (reference sequence). The CDR3 totals 14 residues. Between the trimmed V and J ends, which lost 5 bases and 2 bases, there was a span of 10 bases. The CDR3 nucleotides are TGTGCCAGTAGTCCGACAGCAGGCAATCAGCCCCAGCATTTT. This sequence encodes CASSPTAGNQPQHF. Using reference TRBV19 and TRBJ1-5 for the parts outside the CDR3, the full variable domain is DGGITQSPKYLFRKEGQNVTLSCEQNLNHDAMYWYRQDPGQGLRLIYYSQIVNDFQKGDIAEGYSVSREKKESFPLTVTSAQKNPTAFYLCASSPTAGNQPQHFGDGTRLSIL.

The chain combines TRBV7-9 with TRBJ2-5; possibly TRBD1 for D (6 bases). This CDR3 contains 14 residues. V gave up 5 bases and J gave up 5 bases, with 15 bases separating them. CDR1 is SEHNR, CDR2 FQNEAQ, per germline (reference sequence). CDR3 loop: CASSDYRVAETQYF. The CDR3 bases are TGTGCCAGCAGCGATTACAGGGTTGCGGAGACCCAGTACTTC. Full variable domain (missing parts from reference TRBV7-9 and TRBJ2-5): DTGVSQNPRHKITKRGQNVTFRCDPISEHNRLYWYRQTLGQGPEFLTYFQNEAQLEKSRLLSDRFSAERPKGSFSTLEIQRTEQGDSAMYLCASSDYRVAETQYFGPGTRLLVL.

The V and J genes are TRBV27 and TRBJ2-1, with 8 nucleotides matching TRBD2. The J segment lost 5 bases and the V segment lost 3 bases, leaving 12 bases of the junction unmatched. CDR3 length: 17 residues. Germline loops: CDR1 MNHEY, CDR2 SMNVEV (reference sequence). The CDR3 sequence: CASSFVSGSNPHNEQFF. The CDR3 nucleotides are TGTGCCAGCAGTTTTGTGAGCGGGAGTAACCCCCACAATGAGCAGTTCTTC.

CDR3 bases: TGTGCCAGCAGCCCCTTAGGAAACACCGGGGAGCTGTTTTTT. Amino acid sequence: CASSPLGNTGELFF. The rearrangement joins TRBV6-1 to TRBJ2-2; no definite D call. Germline CDR1 MNHNS, CDR2 SASEGT. The V gene lost 6 bases and the J gene lost 2 bases, with 10 bases spanning the gap. This CDR3 spans 14 amino acids.

This clone was seen ten or more times. This rearrangement joins TRBV27 to TRBJ2-4; no firm D call. There are 15 residues in the CDR3. CDR1 and CDR2 from the germline V gene are MNHEY and SMNVEV (reference sequence). Trimming stripped 6 bases from V and 0 bases from J, with 12 bases between. The chain's CDR3 is CASSPAALAKNIQYF. The CDR3, as DNA: TGTGCCAGCAGCCCGGCTGCCCTAGCCAAAAACATTCAGTACTTC.

The chain is built from TRBV5-1 and TRBJ1-1; 10 positions match TRBD1. CDR1 and CDR2 (germline): SGHRS, YFSETQ. The CDR3 covers 15 residues. V was pared by 0 bases and J by 5 bases, with 4 bases of the junction left unmatched. CDR3 sequence (DNA): TGCGCCAGCAGCTTGGGGGACAGGGGAGGGACTGAAGCTTTCTTT. It translates to CASSLGDRGGTEAFF.

J is TRBJ2-7 and V is TRBV30; TRBD2 agrees at 7 bases. V dropped 4 bases and J dropped 4; count of bases not matched to a gene: 7. The CDR3 covers 13 residues. The germline V gene encodes CDR1 GTSNPN and CDR2 SVGIG (reference sequence). This CDR3 reads CAWMSSGAYEQYF. Written as DNA, the CDR3 is TGTGCCTGGATGTCTAGCGGAGCGTACGAGCAGTACTTC.

The chain joins TRBV11-3 to TRBJ2-7, with D unresolved. The CDR3 length is 13 residues. Trimming pared 2 bases from V and 0 bases from J, leaving 5 bases between. Germline CDR1 is SGHNT and CDR2 is YENEEA. The DNA for the CDR3 is TGTGCCAGCAGCTTAAGGGACTCCTACGAGCAGTACTTC. It specifies CASSLRDSYEQYF.

This chain connects TRBV7-7 to TRBJ2-7, with D hard to call. The germline CDR1 and CDR2 sequences are SSHAT and FNYEAQ (reference sequence). CDR3 length: 16 amino acids. Trimming shortened V by 1 base and J by 5 bases, and 18 bases separated the two germline ends. CDR3 coding DNA: TGTGCCAGCAGCTTAGAGGCCGGCGTCGGGTTTGACGAGCAGTACTTC. It translates to CASSLEAGVGFDEQYF. Filled out from reference TRBV7-7 and TRBJ2-7, the complete variable domain reads GAGVSQSPRYKVTKRGQDVTLRCDPISSHATLYWYQQALGQGPEFLTYFNYEAQPDKSGLPSDRFSAERPEGSISTLTIQRTEQRDSAMYRCASSLEAGVGFDEQYFGPGTRLTVT.

The chain's CDR3 is CASSPSGGLSYEQYF. CDR3 nucleotide sequence: TGTGCCAGCAGCCCTAGCGGGGGCCTTTCCTACGAGCAGTACTTC. This chain joins TRBV9 and TRBJ2-7; 10 bases are a match to TRBD2. CDR3 length equals 15 residues. Germline V gene sequence: CDR1 SGDLS, CDR2 YYNGEE. V dropped 4 bases and J dropped 1; count of bases not matched to a gene: 5.

V and J are TRBV25-1 and TRBJ2-5; D perhaps matches TRBD2 (5 bases). The CDR3 covers 13 residues. The V gene lost 7 bases and the J gene lost 1 base, with 10 bases spanning the gap. CDR1 MGHDK and CDR2 SYGVNS come from the germline V gene. The DNA of the CDR3 is TGTGCCAGCATGAGGGCCACCCAAGAGACCCAGTACTTC. Translating gives CASMRATQETQYF. The variable domain in full, with the rest retrieved from reference TRBV25-1 and TRBJ2-5, is EADIYQTPRYLVIGTGKKITLECSQTMGHDKMYWYQQDPGMELHLIHYSYGVNSTEKGDLSSESTVSRIRTEHFPLTLESARPSHTSQYLCASMRATQETQYFGPGTRLLVL.

The chain recombines TRBV6-6 with TRBJ1-1; 8 nucleotides match TRBD1. The germline gives CDR1 MNHNY, CDR2 SVGAGI (reference sequence). J lost 1 base, V lost 3 bases, and 4 bases had no gene match. The CDR3 covers 15 residues. CDR3 coding DNA: TGTGCCAGCAGTTATCTAGGGACAGGGAACACTGAAGCTTTCTTT. It translates to CASSYLGTGNTEAFF.

The chain carries TRBV5-6 and TRBJ2-5, with D tentatively TRBD1 (6 bases). Trimming removed 0 bases from V and 5 bases from J, with 8 bases in between. Germline values: CDR1 SGHDT, CDR2 YYEEEE. The CDR3 is 13 residues long. The CDR3 spells CASSLDREETQYF. For the CDR3, the DNA is TGTGCCAGCAGCTTGGACAGGGAGGAGACCCAGTACTTC.

A few counts support this clone. The rearrangement links TRBV30 to TRBJ1-5, with D possibly matching TRBD1 (5 bases). Trimming stripped 2 bases from V and 7 bases from J, with 15 bases between. This CDR3 is built from 14 residues. Germline values: CDR1 GTSNPN, CDR2 SVGIG (reference sequence). CDR3 bases: TGTGCCTGGAGTCACGGGGCAGGGAAGCAGCCCCAGCATTTT. Protein: CAWSHGAGKQPQHF. The full variable domain, with the rest looked up from reference TRBV30 and TRBJ1-5, is SQTIHQWPATLVQPVGSPLSLECTVEGTSNPNLYWYRQAAGRGLQLLFYSVGIGQISSEVPQNLSASRPQDRQFILSSKKLLLSDSGFYLCAWSHGAGKQPQHFGDGTRLSIL.

J is TRBJ2-7 and V is TRBV28, with 7 bases matching TRBD1. The CDR3 sequence is 13 residues long. Trimming at V came to 10 bases and at J to 5 bases, leaving 11 bases not matched to a gene. Germline CDR1 reads MDHEN; CDR2 reads SYDVKM. The CDR3 loop reads CATKGGPNHEQYF. The CDR3 nucleotides are TGTGCCACCAAAGGGGGCCCCAACCACGAGCAGTACTTC.

The V gene is TRBV7-9, the J gene TRBJ1-5, with D perhaps matching TRBD1 (6 bases). Trimming cost V 5 bases and J 7 bases, with 9 bases left between them. This CDR3 has 12 residues. CDR1 SEHNR and CDR2 FQNEAQ come from the germline V gene (reference sequence). The CDR3 loop is CASSRGGQPQHF. The CDR3 DNA sequence: TGTGCCAGCAGCCGCGGGGGCCAGCCCCAGCATTTT. Full variable domain (remainder filled in from reference TRBV7-9 and TRBJ1-5): DTGVSQNPRHKITKRGQNVTFRCDPISEHNRLYWYRQTLGQGPEFLTYFQNEAQLEKSRLLSDRFSAERPKGSFSTLEIQRTEQGDSAMYLCASSRGGQPQHFGDGTRLSIL.

CDR3 DNA: TGTGCCAGCAGCGCTTACAACAGGGGTGAGCAGTACTTC. It encodes CASSAYNRGEQYF. This chain links TRBV9 with TRBJ2-7; TRBD1 matches 7 bases. The V gene's germline CDR1 is SGDLS and CDR2 YYNGEE. Germline trimming cut 3 bases from V and 7 bases from J; bases unmatched to any gene: 7. The CDR3 is made up of 13 amino acids.

The genes are TRBV27 and TRBJ2-5; D is possibly TRBD1 or TRBD2 (5 bases each). V was pared by 2 bases and J by 4 bases, with 11 bases between. The germline CDR1 and CDR2 sequences are MNHEY and SMNVEV (reference sequence). The CDR3 runs 14 residues. The CDR3 coding sequence is TGTGCCAGCAGTTTACAGGGACGGTTAGAGACCCAGTACTTC. It codes for CASSLQGRLETQYF.

The chain joins TRBV7-9 to TRBJ2-5; the D gene is possibly TRBD2 (6 bases). Trimming stripped 5 bases from V and 3 bases from J, with 16 bases between. Germline lookup yields CDR1 SEHNR and CDR2 FQNEAQ (reference sequence). The length of the CDR3 is 15 residues. This CDR3 reads CASSRYAGRKETQYF. The CDR3 DNA reads as TGTGCCAGCAGCCGCTACGCGGGGAGGAAAGAGACCCAGTACTTC. The whole variable domain, remainder taken from reference TRBV7-9 and TRBJ2-5, is DTGVSQNPRHKITKRGQNVTFRCDPISEHNRLYWYRQTLGQGPEFLTYFQNEAQLEKSRLLSDRFSAERPKGSFSTLEIQRTEQGDSAMYLCASSRYAGRKETQYFGPGTRLLVL.

In this sample, this clone turned up a few times. The rearrangement uses TRBV18 and TRBJ2-1; possibly TRBD2 for D (5 bases). The germline V gene has CDR1 KGHSH and CDR2 LQKENI. The CDR3 has 13 amino acids. V shed 3 bases and J shed 6 bases, with 9 bases lying between them. CDR3 amino acids: CASSPERANEQFF. The CDR3 DNA reads as TGTGCCAGCTCACCTGAGAGGGCCAATGAGCAGTTCTTC.

The chain carries TRBV4-3 and TRBJ2-3; D possibly corresponds to TRBD2 (6 bases). This CDR3 spans 16 amino acids. Trimming removed 2 bases at V and 0 bases at J, with 12 bases between. Germline CDR1 and CDR2: LGHNA and YSLEER. DNA of the CDR3: TGCGCCAGCAGCCAAACGGCGGGGATCAGCACAGATACGCAGTATTTT. As protein: CASSQTAGISTDTQYF.

This rearrangement joins TRBV4-3 to TRBJ2-7; 9 bases are a match to TRBD1. The V segment lost 0 bases and the J segment 5 bases; nucleotides outside the gene matches: 8. Germline CDR1 and CDR2: LGHNA and YSLEER. The CDR3 spans 16 residues. CDR3 region: CASSQDVDRGINEQYF. The CDR3 DNA reads as TGCGCCAGCAGCCAAGATGTCGACAGGGGGATCAACGAGCAGTACTTC.

The rearrangement uses TRBV6-7 and TRBJ1-3; a possible D gene is TRBD1 (5 bases). TRBV6-7 is labeled an ORF, and its function is uncertain. The CDR3 spans 14 residues. V lost 6 bases and J lost 0, with 9 bases in between. The CDR3 DNA is TGTGCCAGCAGCCCTGACAGCTCTGGAAACACCATATATTTT. Translating it yields CASSPDSSGNTIYF.

This clone was observed a few times. This chain uses TRBV30 with TRBJ1-1; D not resolved. V was pared by 2 bases and J by 4 bases, with 8 bases between. CDR1 is GTSNPN, CDR2 SVGIG, per germline (reference sequence). This CDR3 region has 12 residues. The DNA for the CDR3 is TGTGCCTGGAGTTCGGGGTCCACTGAAGCTTTCTTT. Protein sequence: CAWSSGSTEAFF.

The chain's CDR3 is CASSPRSGYSFQETQYF. The CDR3, as DNA: TGTGCCAGTAGTCCTAGATCAGGTTATTCGTTCCAAGAGACCCAGTACTTC. J is TRBJ2-5 and V is TRBV19; D uncertain. CDR3 length: 17 amino acids. Germline V gene sequence: CDR1 LNHDA, CDR2 SQIVND (reference sequence). V shed 5 bases and J shed 1 base, with 20 bases lying between them.